Listed below are T cell receptor beta chains from one sample, sequenced in a study of shared clonotypes between healthy human individuals. Measured with immunoSEQ multiplex PCR; TCRdb has only the in-frame clones, and not every one. The sample holds over 2 million clones, 80% to 95% seen once. The sequenced material came from naive CD4+ T cells from PBMCs. The receptor set was obtained from a man younger than 35 in good health. Some clones in this sample may be carry-over from other donors' samples. Both conserved end residues are part of each CDR3. The D gene is left open where the match is weak. The size of a clone is reported for some rows only, either as once, few or many, or as a class for expanded clones.

V	J	size	D	CDR3	DNA
TRBV25-1	TRBJ1-2	few	-	CASSEYFAGYTF	TGTGCCAGCAGTGAATATTTTGCTGGCTACACCTTC
TRBV29-1	TRBJ1-3	-	-	CSVVDSPGNTIYF	TGCAGCGTAGTGGACAGTCCTGGAAACACCATATATTTT
TRBV4-1	TRBJ2-1	-	-	CASSRGLGGSGEQFF	TGCGCCAGCAGCCGGGGACTCGGAGGGTCTGGTGAGCAGTTCTTC
TRBV5-1	TRBJ2-3	-	-	CASSLAGQGPDTQYF	TGCGCCAGCAGCTTGGCGGGGCAGGGACCAGATACGCAGTATTTT
TRBV28	TRBJ2-7	-	-	CASRGGQSSYEQYF	TGTGCCAGCAGGGGGGGCCAAAGCTCCTACGAGCAGTACTTC
TRBV6-6	TRBJ1-5	-	TRBD1	CASSYEQGLGQPQHF	TGTGCCAGCAGTTACGAACAGGGGTTAGGACAGCCCCAGCATTTT
TRBV7-9	TRBJ2-5	-	-	CASSLRTVGETQYF	TGTGCCAGCAGCTTAAGGACGGTGGGGGAGACCCAGTACTTC
TRBV30	TRBJ2-2	-	-	CAWSSGRNTGELFF	TGTGCCTGGAGTAGTGGTCGGAACACCGGGGAGCTGTTTTTT
TRBV6-5	TRBJ1-2	-	-	CASSTRTVDYGYTF	TGTGCCAGCAGCACCAGGACAGTTGACTATGGCTACACCTTC
TRBV19	TRBJ2-2	-	TRBD1	CASSIEGQGPGELFF	TGTGCCAGTAGTATAGAGGGACAGGGGCCCGGGGAGCTGTTTTTT
TRBV18	TRBJ2-5	once	-	CASSPPASLRETQYF	TGTGCCAGCTCACCACCCGCTAGCCTCCGGGAGACCCAGTACTTC
TRBV30	TRBJ2-7	-	TRBD2	CAWSVWSLAGGPYEQYF	TGTGCCTGGAGTGTGTGGAGCCTAGCGGGAGGGCCATACGAGCAGTACTTC
TRBV25-1	TRBJ1-2	-	-	CASRDLTGDGYTF	TGTGCCAGCAGAGACCTGACAGGAGATGGCTACACCTTC
TRBV11-3	TRBJ1-5	-	-	CASSLVREIGNQPQHF	TGTGCCAGCAGCTTAGTGAGGGAAATAGGCAATCAGCCCCAGCATTTT
TRBV5-1	TRBJ1-5	-	-	CASSLGLVSNQPQHF	TGCGCCAGCAGCTTGGGGTTAGTAAGCAATCAGCCCCAGCATTTT
TRBV7-2	TRBJ1-3	once	TRBD1	CASSFYGAGGTIYF	TGTGCCAGCAGCTTTTACGGTGCAGGGGGCACCATATATTTT
TRBV28	TRBJ1-5	-	-	CASSLEYQPQHF	TGTGCCAGCAGCCTGGAGTATCAGCCCCAGCATTTT
TRBV5-1	TRBJ2-7	-	-	CASSLQGGSYEQYF	TGCGCCAGCAGCTTGCAGGGTGGCTCCTACGAGCAGTACTTC
TRBV27	TRBJ2-7	-	-	CASSLRDPAYEQYF	TGTGCCAGCAGTTTGCGGGACCCCGCCTACGAGCAGTACTTC
TRBV7-3	TRBJ2-2	-	TRBD2	CASSPPGSREGGELFF	TGTGCCAGCAGCCCCCCGGGGTCGCGGGAGGGCGGGGAGCTGTTTTTT
TRBV5-1	TRBJ2-5	-	TRBD2	CASSPIAGARETQYF	TGCGCCAGCAGCCCTATAGCGGGAGCGAGAGAGACCCAGTACTTC
TRBV30	TRBJ1-1	-	-	CAWSLNYDTEAFF	TGTGCCTGGAGCCTGAATTACGACACTGAAGCTTTCTTT
TRBV18	TRBJ2-3	once	TRBD2	CASSPVPGLAGGPTDTQYF	TGTGCCAGCTCACCCGTCCCGGGACTAGCGGGAGGGCCTACAGATACGCAGTATTTT
TRBV11-2	TRBJ1-3	-	-	CASSAVRNTIYF	TGTGCCAGCAGCGCAGTAAGAAACACCATATATTTT
TRBV5-1	TRBJ2-3	once	-	CASSLGVLLAQYF	TGCGCCAGCAGCTTAGGGGTCCTGCTTGCGCAGTATTTT
TRBV7-2	TRBJ2-7	-	-	CASSSANYEQYF	TGTGCCAGCAGTTCCGCAAACTACGAGCAGTACTTC
TRBV27	TRBJ1-5	-	-	CASSLWQTQPQHF	TGTGCCAGCAGTTTATGGCAGACTCAGCCCCAGCATTTT
TRBV14	TRBJ2-2	-	-	CASSHEGPISAGELFF	TGTGCCAGCAGCCATGAGGGACCCATCTCGGCGGGGGAGCTGTTTTTT
TRBV7-7	TRBJ2-7	-	-	CASSPGRNYEQYF	TGTGCCAGCAGCCCCGGCAGAAACTACGAGCAGTACTTC
TRBV5-1	TRBJ2-7	-	-	CASSLRTGRDEQYF	TGCGCCAGCAGCTTACGGACCGGCCGGGACGAGCAGTACTTC
TRBV5-8	TRBJ2-3	-	-	CASSQTGTPVADTQYF	TGTGCCAGCAGCCAGACCGGGACTCCGGTCGCAGATACGCAGTATTTT
TRBV5-1	TRBJ2-5	-	-	CASRATLGPETQYF	TGCGCCAGCAGAGCGACACTGGGTCCCGAGACCCAGTACTTC
TRBV7-9	TRBJ2-2	-	TRBD2	CANTATSGANTGELFF	TGTGCCAACACAGCAACTAGCGGAGCAAACACCGGGGAGCTGTTTTTT
TRBV14	TRBJ2-1	-	TRBD2	CASSQLGRDYYNEQFF	TGTGCCAGCAGCCAATTAGGGAGGGATTACTACAATGAGCAGTTCTTC
TRBV5-1	TRBJ2-2	-	-	CASSFWSTGELFF	TGCGCCAGCAGCTTCTGGAGCACCGGGGAGCTGTTTTTT
TRBV2	TRBJ1-4	-	TRBD1	CASSGSRGLVEKLFF	TGTGCCAGCAGTGGCAGCAGGGGGCTTGTTGAAAAACTGTTTTTT
TRBV7-2	TRBJ2-1	-	-	CASSLDVSRSRTIRQFF	TGTGCCAGCAGCTTAGATGTCTCTAGATCACGGACGATTCGCCAGTTCTTC
TRBV28	TRBJ1-2	-	TRBD1	CASSSQGTVYGYTF	TGTGCCAGCAGTTCACAAGGGACAGTCTATGGCTACACCTTC
TRBV19	TRBJ2-7	once	-	CASSISRGVQQYF	TGTGCCAGTAGTATATCCCGCGGTGTACAGCAGTACTTC
TRBV7-9	TRBJ1-1	-	-	CASSLVPLRLPTERTEAFF	TGTGCCAGCAGCTTAGTGCCCCTGAGATTACCGACAGAAAGAACTGAAGCTTTCTTT
TRBV7-3	TRBJ2-1	-	TRBD2	CASSFRSGRAHSNEQFF	TGTGCCAGCAGCTTTCGAAGCGGGAGGGCCCATAGTAATGAGCAGTTCTTC
TRBV5-1	TRBJ1-1	-	TRBD1	CASSKNDRDTEAFF	TGCGCCAGCAGCAAAAACGACAGGGACACTGAAGCTTTCTTT
TRBV7-8	TRBJ2-1	-	-	CASSSGGTTDNEQFF	TGTGCCAGCAGCTCCGGGGGAACTACGGACAATGAGCAGTTCTTC
TRBV27	TRBJ2-7	-	TRBD2	CASSLGAGGTYEQYF	TGTGCCAGCAGTTTAGGGGCGGGGGGTACCTACGAGCAGTACTTC
TRBV2	TRBJ2-7	-	-	CASSDWQAIYEQYF	TGTGCCAGCAGTGATTGGCAGGCCATCTACGAGCAGTACTTC
TRBV6-1	TRBJ2-7	-	TRBD1	CASSELGQFYEQYF	TGTGCCAGCAGTGAACTGGGACAGTTCTACGAGCAGTACTTC
TRBV7-2	TRBJ1-2	-	TRBD1	CASSQRDRSHGYTF	TGTGCCAGCAGCCAACGGGACAGGTCTCATGGCTACACCTTC
TRBV6-1	TRBJ1-1	-	-	CASSEQGRNTEAFF	TGTGCCAGCAGTGAGCAGGGGCGGAACACTGAAGCTTTCTTT
TRBV7-3	TRBJ2-7	-	TRBD2	CASSLLLASYEQYF	TGTGCCAGCAGCTTATTACTAGCGTCCTACGAGCAGTACTTC
TRBV4-3	TRBJ2-3	-	-	CASSQASGVSTDTQYF	TGCGCCAGCAGCCAAGCCTCTGGCGTAAGCACAGATACGCAGTATTTT
TRBV28	TRBJ1-5	-	-	CAIYNTPRDDNSNQPQHF	TGTGCCATCTACAATACGCCTCGGGATGACAATAGCAATCAGCCCCAGCATTTT
TRBV29-1	TRBJ2-3	-	-	CSGGTDTQYF	TGCAGCGGGGGGACTGATACGCAGTATTTT
TRBV18	TRBJ1-5	-	-	CASSPGPTPQGWQPQHF	TGTGCCAGCTCACCGGGACCGACGCCCCAAGGATGGCAGCCCCAGCATTTT
TRBV19	TRBJ2-7	-	-	CASSISVSSSGQYF	TGTGCCAGTAGTATTAGCGTATCCTCCTCCGGGCAGTACTTC
TRBV7-9	TRBJ2-5	-	-	CASSHGGLNQETQYF	TGTGCCAGCAGCCATGGGGGCTTAAACCAAGAGACCCAGTACTTC
TRBV7-2	TRBJ2-3	-	-	CASSWGLTSTDTQYF	TGTGCCAGCAGTTGGGGGCTTACTAGCACAGATACGCAGTATTTT
TRBV7-3	TRBJ1-2	-	TRBD1	CASSPGQGWGYTF	TGTGCCAGCAGCCCTGGACAGGGCTGGGGCTACACCTTC